This TCR beta chain was captured in a study of tumor and adjacent non-tumor tissue in lung cancer. The wider study: Histology: around 13 adenocarcinoma, a couple of squamous cell carcinoma, 1 small cell lung cancer. Study-wide findings and caveats: Higher tumor TCR diversity was associated with shorter survival.

This sample's RNA came from whole unsorted tissue. Donors were chemotherapy-naive, newly diagnosed lung cancer surgical patients in China, August–late 2014. Points on this clonotype: Its specificity is unknown. Because it lacks the conserved phenylalanine or tryptophan at the end, this CDR3 is likely a read error. The DNA is left out, because the CDR3 cannot be placed on it with certainty; the CDR3 is given as TCRdb lists it.

Germline CDR1 SGHAT, CDR2 FQNNGV. Termini included, the CDR3 measures 16 amino acids. TCRbeta libraries were built with three rounds of nested PCR, modified from ARM-PCR. TCRdb processed the multiplex PCR reads anew with MiXCR; each CDR3 protein has one entry. The sample yields more than 120,000 distinct CDR3 sequences, approximately 66% seen once. The clonotype comes from a man aged 60-69 years with small cell lung cancer. The rearrangement uses TRBV11-2 and TRBJ2-1; TRBD2 is the table's D call and was not checked against the DNA. The sequenced sample consisted of lung tumor tissue. This CDR3 is CASSLLTSGNNNEQSV.